Included here is one TCR beta chain sequence, with context. This entry belongs to a study of blood T cell repertoires in COVID-19. Looking at the study overall: Specimens from acute and convalescent COVID-19 originated in the United States, Italy and Spain.

Study processing details: The assay estimated nucleated cells by amplifying reference gene primers. Produced via immunoSEQ multiplex PCR; TCRdb's table is partial and in-frame only. The V and J calls and clone size were taken over from that table, and D and trimming were inferred from the DNA. This sample has 15,000 to 20,000 clones, with about 88% found just once. The V end was cut by 3 bases, the J end by 3 bases, with 14 bases between. Germline-derived CDR1 and CDR2 are LGHDT and YNNKEL (reference sequence). This CDR3 has 16 residues. The chain carries TRBV3-1 (or the pseudogene TRBV3-2) and TRBJ2-2, with TRBD2 as a possible D gene (5 bases). Sequences were obtained from peripheral blood. The receptor's source is a man aged 55-75 years with active COVID-19. Here the CDR3 reads CASSHHRGSYTGELFF. The CDR3 DNA follows: TGTGCCAGCAGCCACCACCGAGGGAGTTACACCGGGGAGCTGTTTTTT.